One sample yielded the 16 T cell receptor beta chains listed below, sequenced in a study of T cell responses to AZD1222 COVID-19 vaccine. The repertoire was sequenced with immunoSEQ multiplex PCR; TCRdb's copy has only in-frame clones and lacks some. This table has 150,000 to 250,000 clones, more than 85% appearing once. The material sequenced was peripheral blood, taken 28 days after the second AZD1222 dose. The receptors shown here come from an adult who received the AZD1222 COVID-19 vaccine.

The V and J genes are TRBV7-9 and TRBJ1-1; D is ambiguous. The CDR3 runs 14 residues. Germline CDR1 and CDR2: SEHNR and FQNEAQ (reference sequence). V was trimmed by 5 bases and J by 1 base, leaving 11 bases between them. CDR3 DNA sequence: TGTGCCAGCAGCCTCCCGACGGCGAACACTGAAGCTTTCTTT. It encodes CASSLPTANTEAFF.

The J gene is TRBJ1-1, the V gene TRBV30; maybe TRBD1 (5 bases). The germline V and J ends were trimmed by 8 bases and 3 bases, with 13 bases remaining between them. CDR1 is GTSNPN and CDR2 is SVGIG in the germline V gene (reference sequence). The CDR3 extends over 12 amino acids. The CDR3 DNA reads TGTGCCCTCTGGGGCCGAGACACTGAAGCTTTCTTT. Residues: CALWGRDTEAFF.

This chain uses TRBV10-2 with TRBJ2-7, with a weak D call TRBD1 (6 bases). CDR3 length: 11 amino acids. The germline gives CDR1 WSHSY, CDR2 SAAADI. Trimming cost V 6 bases and J 5 bases, with 8 bases left between them. Here the CDR3 reads CASSRTDEQYF. In DNA form, the CDR3 reads TGCGCCAGCAGCCGGACAGACGAGCAGTACTTC.

This chain joins TRBV27 and TRBJ2-1, with a weak D call TRBD1 (6 bases). There are 12 residues in the CDR3. The ends were cut back, 6 bases at V and 4 bases at J, with 7 bases in the middle. Germline CDR1 is MNHEY and CDR2 is SMNVEV (reference sequence). The CDR3 sequence is CASRTGYNEQFF. In nucleotides, the CDR3 is TGTGCCAGCAGGACAGGTTACAATGAGCAGTTCTTC.

The V gene is TRBV6-5, the J gene TRBJ1-4; TRBD1 is a possible D gene (5 bases). V was pared by 6 bases and J by 8 bases, with 16 bases between. Germline loops: CDR1 MNHEY, CDR2 SVGAGI. CDR3 length: 14 amino acids. CDR3 DNA: TGTGCCAGCAGCCTATTCGGGGGGGAAGAAAAACTGTTTTTT. Protein product: CASSLFGGEEKLFF.

The rearrangement uses TRBV7-9 and TRBJ2-1; D unclear. Germline assignment: CDR1 SEHNR and CDR2 FQNEAQ (reference sequence). V gave up 0 bases and J gave up 4 bases, with 10 bases separating them. The CDR3 consists of 15 residues. Here the CDR3 reads CASSLAPLTYNEQFF. CDR3 in DNA: TGTGCCAGCAGCTTAGCACCCCTCACTTACAATGAGCAGTTCTTC.

This chain connects TRBV2 to TRBJ2-7; D is perhaps TRBD2 (6 bases). With 4 bases removed from V and 5 bases from J, the gap between germline ends came to 9 bases. Germline V lookup: CDR1 SNHLY, CDR2 FYNNEI. The CDR3 has 12 residues. CDR3 DNA: TGTGCCAGCAGTGGGGAGGTCCACGAGCAGTACTTC. This gives the protein CASSGEVHEQYF. Based on the CDR3 plus reference TRBV2 and TRBJ2-7, the full variable domain is EPEVTQTPSHQVTQMGQEVILRCVPISNHLYFYWYRQILGQKVEFLVSFYNNEISEKSEIFDDQFSVERPDGSNFTLKIRSTKLEDSAMYFCASSGEVHEQYFGPGTRLTVT.

The chain uses TRBV9 and TRBJ1-5; no clear D. V was trimmed by 0 bases and J by 5 bases, leaving 12 bases between them. This CDR3 is built from 15 residues. CDR1 is SGDLS, CDR2 YYNGEE, per germline. CDR3 residues: CASSVGGSGYQPQHF. The DNA for the CDR3 is TGTGCCAGCAGCGTAGGCGGCAGCGGATATCAGCCCCAGCATTTT.

J is TRBJ1-2 and V is TRBV7-2; D not resolved. V lost 5 bases to trimming and J lost 0 bases, with 7 bases between them. This CDR3 region has 13 residues. Germline values: CDR1 SGHTA, CDR2 FQGNSA. The CDR3 loop is CASSPSSNYGYTF. In nucleotides, the CDR3 is TGTGCCAGCAGCCCCTCCTCTAACTATGGCTACACCTTC. The full variable domain, in which reference TRBV7-2 and TRBJ1-2 provide the parts outside the CDR3, is GAGVSQSPSNKVTEKGKDVELRCDPISGHTALYWYRQSLGQGLEFLIYFQGNSAPDKSGLPSDRFSAERTGGSVSTLTIQRTQQEDSAVYLCASSPSSNYGYTFGSGTRLTVV.

The chain combines TRBV28 with TRBJ2-1; no clear D. Germline V gene sequence: CDR1 MDHEN, CDR2 SYDVKM. This CDR3 comprises 11 residues. V dropped 5 bases and J dropped 7 bases, with 6 bases sitting between them. The CDR3 here is CASSLWNEQFF. CDR3 DNA: TGTGCCAGCAGTCTGTGGAATGAGCAGTTCTTC.

In regard to this clone: The sample contains more than one DNA sequence encoding this CDR3. The chain employs TRBV12-3 or TRBV12-4 and TRBJ2-2; D is possibly TRBD2 (6 bases). CDR3 size: 13 residues. Between the trimmed V and J ends, which lost 1 base and 6 bases, there was a span of 6 bases. The CDR3 DNA reads as TGTGCCAGCAGTTTAGGGGGGGCCGGGGAGCTGTTTTTT. Its translation is CASSLGGAGELFF.

The V call is TRBV18, the J call TRBJ2-7, with D tentatively TRBD2 (6 bases). Between the trimmed V and J ends, which lost 2 bases and 3 bases, there was a span of 14 bases. CDR1 is KGHSH, CDR2 LQKENI, per germline. This CDR3 is built from 15 residues. The CDR3 nucleotides read TGTGCCAGCTCACCATGGGGGGACGCCAACTACGAGCAGTACTTC. Amino acids: CASSPWGDANYEQYF.

Concerning this clone itself: Germline is not matched at one junction end, which may reflect a read error. The chain couples TRBV9 to TRBJ2-7; 7 bases are a match to TRBD1. The germline gives CDR1 SGDLS, CDR2 YYNGEE. CDR3 length: 14 amino acids. The CDR3 DNA follows: TGTGCCAGCAGCTCACGACAGGGCTCCCACGAGCAGTACTTC. Protein sequence: CASSSRQGSHEQYF.

This chain joins TRBV7-9 and TRBJ2-7; perhaps D is TRBD1 or TRBD2 (5 bases each). Germline V CDR1 and CDR2: SEHNR, FQNEAQ (reference sequence). With 4 bases removed from V and 0 bases from J, the gap between germline ends came to 16 bases. The CDR3 length is 16 residues. This chain's CDR3 is CASSSPGTSTSYEQYF. CDR3 bases: TGTGCCAGCAGCTCCCCCGGGACGTCCACCTCCTACGAGCAGTACTTC. Supplemented by reference TRBV7-9 and TRBJ2-7, the full variable domain reads DTGVSQNPRHKITKRGQNVTFRCDPISEHNRLYWYRQTLGQGPEFLTYFQNEAQLEKSRLLSDRFSAERPKGSFSTLEIQRTEQGDSAMYLCASSSPGTSTSYEQYFGPGTRLTVT.

This rearrangement joins TRBV29-1 to TRBJ1-5, with D hard to call. This CDR3 comprises 13 residues. V dropped 6 bases and J dropped 3 bases, with 12 bases sitting between them. Looked up from germline, CDR1 is SQVTM and CDR2 is ANQGSEA. CDR3 DNA: TGCAGCGTGGCGAGGGCTCTCAATCAGCCCCAGCATTTT. This translates into CSVARALNQPQHF.

This clone has only one observation. The J gene is TRBJ2-1, the V gene TRBV19; TRBD1 might be the D (6 bases). The CDR3 is 16 amino acids. Germline CDR1 is LNHDA and CDR2 is SQIVND (reference sequence). The V end lost 3 bases, the J end lost 5 bases, and 17 bases lay between the germline ends. The CDR3 DNA reads TGTGCCAGTAGTATGGTAGGTGGTGGGGGCCACAATGAGCAGTTCTTC. Translated: CASSMVGGGGHNEQFF.